The present TCR beta chain was sequenced within a study of early T cells in non-severe SARS-CoV-2 infection. TCRdb ran MiXCR on the 5' RACE reads and lists one entry per CDR3 protein. Among about 48,000 distinct CDR3 sequences listed, 5.6% were seen once. Germline V CDR1 and CDR2: KGHSH, LQKENI. The CDR3 has 15 residues. V trimming: 0 bases; J trimming: 9 bases; junction bases outside the gene matches: 6. This clonotype was recorded at least ten times. The chain uses TRBV18 and TRBJ2-1, with TRBD2 matching over 9 bases. This sequence was found in an adult who was a healthcare worker with PCR-confirmed SARS-CoV-2 infection or an uninfected control (not recorded which). The sequenced sample was whole blood. In DNA, the CDR3 is TGTGCCAGCTCACCACCGACTAGCGGTCGGGCTGAGCAGTTCTTC. Protein: CASSPPTSGRAEQFF. Drawing the rest from reference TRBV18 and TRBJ2-1, the complete variable domain is NAGVMQNPRHLVRRRGQEARLRCSPMKGHSHVYWYRQLPEEGLKFMVYLQKENIIDESGMPKERFSAEFPKEGPSILRIQQVVRGDSAAYFCASSPPTSGRAEQFFGPGTRLTVL.